A single T cell receptor beta chain is shown here with its context. The table lists this clonotype with a few counts. Its cognate antigen has yet to be identified. Base-call qualities are not available, and no considerably larger clone is one nucleotide away. From cysteine to phenylalanine, the CDR3 is 18 amino acids long. CDR3 DNA only is kept here, 54 bases in frame from base 1. Sequencer: Illumina NovaSeq 6000. Using 5'RACE with constant-segment primers, TCRalpha and TCRbeta cDNA libraries were constructed, with sample barcodes and unique molecular identifiers added in the process. RNA was extracted from every sample with Trizol reagent. Amplification of the libraries took two PCR steps, and the second step added a second sample barcode plus Illumina TruSeq adapters. Sequencing of libraries was performed on an Illumina NovaSeq with 2 x 150 bp paired-end reads. The study's own analysis went as follows. Demultiplexing of reads and collapsing into UMI-guided consensus sequences were performed with migec v1.2.7. Using mixcr v2.1.11, UMI consensuses were aligned to TRA and TRB V and J templates and then assembled into clonotypes. Expanded or contracted clonotypes were those called significant by both edgeR and NoisET, with noise models trained on biological replicates. edgeR calls used a false discovery rate-adjusted p below 0.01 and a log2 fold-change threshold of 1. As an exploratory analysis of dynamics, max-normalized trajectories of the 1000 most abundant clonotypes were examined with PCA combined with hierarchical clustering. Separately sequenced CD4+ and CD8+ repertoires were used to assign a CD4 or CD8 phenotype to each responding clone. TCRdb handled the public reads itself, with Q25 trimming in fastp and clone calling in MiXCR, and kept productive beta chains. Every distinct CDR3 protein forms one entry, paired with its most common genes and DNA. TCRdb, rather than the study authors, made the V and J calls. Counted in this sample were under 400,000 distinct CDR3 sequences; 28% of them appeared once. The top ten clones comprise roughly 13% of the sample.

This record belongs to a study of T-cell memory formation after mild COVID-19 (dated by TCRdb to 2020 to 2023). Regarding the study in general: TCR sequence clusters from the two donors were found to be largely donor specific. In a couple of donors, T-cell clones that expanded and contracted after mild COVID-19 were tracked by sequencing TCRalpha and TCRbeta repertoires over time. The cohort was made up of two young adult volunteers, one female and one male, who were previously healthy.

What the research found in general, with its limitations: Clones contracting from day 15 to 85 had balanced CD4/CD8 phenotypes, while a second wave expanding from day 15 to 37 was biased towards CD4+. Some responding clones were detected in pre-infection memory, suggesting pre-existing cross-reactive memory T cells joined the SARS-CoV-2 response. Contracting CD4+ clones turned up mainly in the CM and EM memory subsets, whereas EMRA was where CD8+ clones were enriched. Only two mild cases were covered by the study, and larger cohorts that include severe cases with pre-infection samples were considered necessary. SARS-CoV-2 specificity was not confirmed for the second-wave clones peaking on day 37.

Ficoll-Paque density gradient centrifugation was used to isolate PBMCs. The TCR comes from an adult woman who had mild COVID-19 (a few samples of this study predate the infection). The sample titles of this study are shuffled in the database, so cell type and time point are left out; the donor was told from shared clones. Material for sequencing was PBMCs or a T cell subset sorted from them (not recorded which). This chain is built from TRBV21-1 and TRBJ2-2. TRBV21-1 is an annotated pseudogene. The nucleotide sequence is TGTGCCAGCAGCAAAGACTTGGGAACCCAATGGGGAACCGGGGAGCTGTTTTTT. Translation gives CASSKDLGTQWGTGELFF.